The T cell receptor (beta chain) under discussion was sequenced for a study of post-analysis software for immune sequencing data. cDNA libraries for TCR beta contained unique molecular identifiers. TCRdb reanalysed the PCR reads using MiXCR and keeps one entry per CDR3 protein. This sample has more than 450,000 distinct CDR3 sequences, with around 47% found just once. V was cut by 3 bases and J by 4 bases, with 6 bases left in between. The CDR3 length is 13 residues. Germline CDR1 reads SEHNR; CDR2 reads FQNEAQ (reference sequence). Broader study findings: When patients were compared with controls, four to six TRBV segments were more frequent, TRBV5-6, TRBV5-1 and TRBV20-1 among them.

About this clonotype itself: Antigen specificity is unknown.

Sequencing input: blood. This rearrangement joins TRBV7-9 to TRBJ1-4; D is unclear. This receptor was taken from a girl between 10 and 17 years old with multiple sclerosis. CDR3 amino acids: CASSFQLNEKLFF. The CDR3, as DNA: TGTGCCAGCAGCTTTCAGCTTAATGAAAAACTGTTTTTT.